These 3 T cell receptor beta chains came from one sample sequenced in a study of blood T cell repertoires in COVID-19 (TCRdb year 2020). The library relied on the immunoSEQ multiplex PCR assay. TCRdb stores this immuneACCESS table with in-frame sequences only. Part of the clones is absent; in the studies checked, under half of the shortfall reflects unresolved V genes, and no reason is known for the rest. Counted in this sample were approximately 310,000 clones; around 86% of them appeared once. Clones ranked in the top ten supply 5.2% of the sample. Sequencing was done on a sample of PBMCs or T cells enriched from blood (not recorded which). The receptors come from a man in his 60s who had recovered from COVID-19.

The chain has TRBV7-2 and TRBJ1-4; D not resolved. This CDR3 is 15 amino acids long. CDR1 SGHTA and CDR2 FQGNSA come from the germline V gene. Trimming removed 5 bases at V and 0 bases at J, with 10 bases between. CDR3 protein: CASSPSFPTNEKLFF. CDR3 nucleotide sequence: TGTGCCAGCAGCCCCTCGTTTCCAACTAATGAAAAACTGTTTTTT.

V and J are TRBV3-1 (or the pseudogene TRBV3-2) and TRBJ2-7, with 7 bases matching TRBD1. Germline CDR1 LGHDT, CDR2 YNNKEL (reference sequence). The V segment lost 0 bases and the J segment 1 base; nucleotides outside the gene matches: 12. The CDR3 extends over 18 amino acids. The CDR3 spells CASSQDLLGQGVSYEQYF. The CDR3 nucleotides read TGTGCCAGCAGCCAAGATCTCCTAGGGCAGGGGGTATCCTACGAGCAGTACTTC.

The chain joins TRBV4-1 to TRBJ2-5, with 8 nucleotides matching TRBD2. The CDR3 totals 16 residues. After removal of 6 bases from V and 4 bases from J, the junction contained 13 bases not matched to a gene. Germline V gene lookup returns CDR1 MGHRA and CDR2 YSYEKL. The CDR3 bases are TGCGCCAGCAGACTCCGATCAGCGGGAGTACCAGAGACCCAGTACTTC. Protein: CASRLRSAGVPETQYF.